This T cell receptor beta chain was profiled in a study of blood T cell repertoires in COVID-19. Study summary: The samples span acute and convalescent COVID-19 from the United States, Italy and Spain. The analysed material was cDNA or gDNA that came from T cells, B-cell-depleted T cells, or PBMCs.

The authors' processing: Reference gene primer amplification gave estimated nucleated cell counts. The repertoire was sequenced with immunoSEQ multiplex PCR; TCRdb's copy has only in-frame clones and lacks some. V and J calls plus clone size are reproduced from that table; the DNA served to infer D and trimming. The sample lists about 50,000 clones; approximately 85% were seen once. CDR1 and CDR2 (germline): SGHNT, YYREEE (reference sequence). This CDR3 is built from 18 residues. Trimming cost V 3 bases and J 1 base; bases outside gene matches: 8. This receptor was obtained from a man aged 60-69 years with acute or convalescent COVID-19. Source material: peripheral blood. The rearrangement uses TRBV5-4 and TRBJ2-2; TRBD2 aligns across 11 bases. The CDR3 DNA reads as TGTGCCAGCAGCTCTAGACCCGGGACTAGCGGGAACACCGGGGAGCTGTTTTTT. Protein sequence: CASSSRPGTSGNTGELFF.